This TCR beta chain was sequenced for a study of T cells after yellow fever vaccination (dated by TCRdb to the late 2010s). For the wider study: Using CD3, CD45RA, CCR7 and CD95 staining, memory subsets (EM, EMRA, CM and Tscm) were sorted on a BD FACS Aria III. Blood was collected at multiple timepoints before and after primary and secondary immunization, and bulk PBMC replicates and cell subsets were isolated. Memory subsets were sorted on days 0, 15 and 45 and at 18 months after primary vaccination, and on days 0, 15 and 45 after the 30-year booster. Bulk TCR alpha and beta repertoires were sequenced longitudinally to track T-cell clones before and after primary and booster YFV17D yellow fever vaccination. Two healthy male donors, one aged 18 to 30 and one aged 30 to 40 years, made up the cohort. The SMART-Seq v4 Ultra Low Input RNA kit was used to prepare libraries from fractions with low cell numbers. What the study reported, not specific to this receptor: Because abundant contaminating clonotypes from the bulk population could be contained in FACS-sorted repertoires, computational filtering was required. The secondary T-cell response was found to be weaker but faster than the primary response, with a peak reached on day 5 rather than on day 15. Most clones expanded after primary vaccination (approximately 95% of CD4 and roughly 91% of CD8) were re-detected after the booster, suggesting that broad memory maintenance occurred. A small fraction of clonotypes appeared in both the CD4 and CD8 compartments, likely as a result of convergent recombination. Only a couple of donors were included in the study, so the extent to which the findings can be generalized is limited. In the sorted memory subsets on day 0, nearly all of the vaccine-responding clonotypes fell below detection.

By how much of the sample it makes up, this clonotype is medium-sized (0.01 to 0.1%). Base quality data are lacking; no much larger clone is found one base away. The V end gives up 3 bases and the J end 3 bases, leaving 7 bases in the junction not matched to a gene. The germline V gene (reference sequence) yields DFQATT for CDR1 and SNEGSKA for CDR2. The CDR3 has 15 amino acids, counting the end cysteine and phenylalanine. Only the CDR3 part of the read is kept: 45 bases, read in frame from the first base. What the treatment or condition label conveys for this sample: live attenuated yellow fever vaccine strain. PBMCs were isolated from peripheral blood using a standard Ficoll-Paque protocol. For sorted memory subsets, RNA extraction was done with the RNeasy Micro Kit. Synthesis of TCR cDNA relied on 5'RACE template switching, a step that introduced a universal primer site along with unique molecular identifiers. Priming of cDNA synthesis was performed from both the TCR alpha and TCR beta constant segments. Library amplification involved two PCR steps, and the second step added sample barcodes and sequencing adapters. Sequencing of libraries was performed on Illumina HiSeq 2500 (2x100 bp) or NovaSeq (2x150 bp). For the original study's pipeline: Reads were demultiplexed and collapsed into UMI consensus sequences with MIGEC, and V(D)J alignment was performed with MiXCR. Using edgeR on replicate PBMC samples, clonotypes were called vaccine-responding if FDR was below 0.01 and the log2 fold change was above 5 up to day 15. Each bulk clonotype was labeled CD4 or CD8 based on which sequenced repertoire, CD4 or CD8, contained the clonotype at higher abundance. To estimate how each clone was distributed across memory phenotypes, clonotype frequencies in memory subsets were weighted by the numbers of FACS-sorted cells. TCRdb reran the public reads through fastp at Q25 and MiXCR, keeping productive beta chains. Here each entry gathers all rows of one CDR3 protein and keeps the most common genes and DNA. TCRdb, rather than the study authors, made the V and J calls. This sample holds tens of thousands of distinct CDR3 sequences; around 7% were observed only once. The top ten clones comprise 22% of the sample.

The chain uses TRBV20-1 and TRBJ2-3; 9 middle bases align to TRBD2. This clonotype was obtained from a man between 18 and 29 years old who received the YFV17D yellow fever vaccine. The sample consisted of PBMCs, either bulk or a sorted T-cell subset (CD4+, CD8+, memory, or dextramer-sorted; not recorded which), taken on the day of the first yellow fever vaccination. CDR3 protein: CSASQRTSGTDTQYF. The DNA is TGCAGTGCTAGCCAAAGAACTAGCGGGACAGATACGCAGTATTTT.